What follows are 2 T cell receptor beta chains derived from one specimen sequenced in a study of glioma-infiltrating T cells. Using RNA template, CDR3s of TCR alpha and beta were amplified with iRepertoire arm-PCR. TCRdb independently ran MiXCR on the multiplex PCR reads; one entry per CDR3 protein. The sample lists some 160,000 distinct CDR3 sequences, over 40% occurring once. Specimen: glioma tissue, nonneoplastic brain tissue, or PBMCs (not recorded which). These receptors originate from a human donor with low-grade glioma or glioblastoma, undergoing nonglioma brain surgery, or in good health (not recorded which).

This clonotype was detected a few times. This chain uses TRBV29-1 with TRBJ2-7, with TRBD1 identical over 7 bases. The germline gives CDR1 SQVTM, CDR2 ANQGSEA. The CDR3 has 13 amino acids. V was clipped by 7 bases and J by 5 bases; unmatched bases: 11. In DNA form, the CDR3 reads TGCAGCGCACGACCGACAGGGTCCCACGAGCAGTACTTC. It is translated as CSARPTGSHEQYF.

In the case of this clonotype: This may be a read error, as it is one base from a much larger clone. This chain connects TRBV25-1 to TRBJ2-3, with 11 bases fitting TRBD1. The germline V gene encodes CDR1 MGHDK and CDR2 SYGVNS. V was pared by 5 bases and J by 6 bases, with 7 bases of the junction left unmatched. The CDR3 is made up of 15 amino acids. Written as DNA, the CDR3 is TGTGCCAGCAGTCCCGGGACAGGGGGGTTGGATACGCAGTATTTT. Translated: CASSPGTGGLDTQYF.